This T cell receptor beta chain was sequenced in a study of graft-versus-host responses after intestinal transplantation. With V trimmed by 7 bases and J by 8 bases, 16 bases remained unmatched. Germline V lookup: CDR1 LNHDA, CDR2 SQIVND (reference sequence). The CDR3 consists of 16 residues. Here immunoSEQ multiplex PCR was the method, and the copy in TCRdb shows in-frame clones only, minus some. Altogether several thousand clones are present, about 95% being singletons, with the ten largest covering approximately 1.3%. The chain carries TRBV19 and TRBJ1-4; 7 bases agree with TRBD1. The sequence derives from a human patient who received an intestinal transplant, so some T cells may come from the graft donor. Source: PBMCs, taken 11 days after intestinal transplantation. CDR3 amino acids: CASTPLFDREREKLFF. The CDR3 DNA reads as TGTGCCAGTACACCCCTATTCGACAGGGAGAGAGAAAAACTGTTTTTT.